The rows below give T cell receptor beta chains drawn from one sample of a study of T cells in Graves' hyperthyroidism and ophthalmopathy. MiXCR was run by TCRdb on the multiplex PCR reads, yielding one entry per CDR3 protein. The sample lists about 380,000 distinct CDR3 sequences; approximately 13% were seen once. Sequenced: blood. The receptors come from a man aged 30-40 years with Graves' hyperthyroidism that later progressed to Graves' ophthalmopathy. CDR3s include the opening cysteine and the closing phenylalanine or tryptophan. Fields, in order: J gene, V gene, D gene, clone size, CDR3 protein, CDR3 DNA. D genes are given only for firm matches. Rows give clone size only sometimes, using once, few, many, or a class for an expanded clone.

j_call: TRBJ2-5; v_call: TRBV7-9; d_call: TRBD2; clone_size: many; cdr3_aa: CASSSSGLAETQYF; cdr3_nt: TGTGCCAGCAGCTCCTCGGGACTAGCGGAGACCCAGTACTTC
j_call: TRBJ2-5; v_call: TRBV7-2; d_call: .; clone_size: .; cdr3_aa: CASSIRTGRQETQYF; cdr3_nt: TGTGCCAGCAGCATCCGAACAGGGCGCCAAGAGACCCAGTACTTC
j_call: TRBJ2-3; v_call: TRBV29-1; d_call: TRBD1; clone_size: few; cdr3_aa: CGVDRGLGTDTQYF; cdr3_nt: TGCGGCGTTGACAGGGGTTTGGGCACAGATACGCAGTATTTT
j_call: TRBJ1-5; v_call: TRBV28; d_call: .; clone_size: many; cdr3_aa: CASRPGVEPQHF; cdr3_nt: TGTGCCAGCAGGCCAGGGGTGGAGCCCCAGCATTTT
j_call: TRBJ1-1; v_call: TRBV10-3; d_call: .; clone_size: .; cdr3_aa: CAISEIFGRWNTEAFF; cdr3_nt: TGTGCCATCAGTGAGATTTTTGGGCGCTGGAACACTGAAGCTTTCTTT
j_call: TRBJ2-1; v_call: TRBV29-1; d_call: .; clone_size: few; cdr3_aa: CSVVVRVNEQFF; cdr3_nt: TGCAGCGTTGTCGTCAGGGTGAATGAGCAGTTCTTC
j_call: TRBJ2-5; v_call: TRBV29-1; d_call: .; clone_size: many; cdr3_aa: CSVARQTQETQYF; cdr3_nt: TGCAGCGTTGCCAGGCAGACTCAAGAGACCCAGTACTTC
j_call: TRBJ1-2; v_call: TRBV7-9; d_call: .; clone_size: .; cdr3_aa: CASSFPGQFGTF; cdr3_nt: TGTGCCAGCAGCTTCCCGGGGCAGTTCGGCACCTTC
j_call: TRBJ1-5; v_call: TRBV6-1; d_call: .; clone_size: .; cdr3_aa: CASRPTGRGGYSNQPQHF; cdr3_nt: TGTGCCAGCAGGCCCACGGGGAGGGGAGGGTATAGCAATCAGCCCCAGCATTTT
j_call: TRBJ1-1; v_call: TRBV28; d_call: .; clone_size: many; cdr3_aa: CASVPGELFVAFF; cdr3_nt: TGTGCCAGCGTTCCGGGTGAGCTGTTTGTGGCTTTCTTT
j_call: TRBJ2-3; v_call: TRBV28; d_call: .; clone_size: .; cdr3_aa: CASSSLPTYTDTQYF; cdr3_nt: TGTGCCAGCAGCTCCCTCCCGACCTACACAGATACGCAGTATTTT
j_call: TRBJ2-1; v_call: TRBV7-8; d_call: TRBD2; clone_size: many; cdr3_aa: CASSPPSGAGNEQFF; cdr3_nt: TGTGCCAGCAGCCCCCCTAGCGGGGCGGGGAATGAGCAGTTCTTC
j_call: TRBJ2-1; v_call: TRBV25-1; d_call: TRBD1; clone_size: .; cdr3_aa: CASSSRDSPYSYNEQFF; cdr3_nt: TGTGCCAGCAGTTCCCGGGACAGCCCCTACTCCTACAATGAGCAGTTCTTC
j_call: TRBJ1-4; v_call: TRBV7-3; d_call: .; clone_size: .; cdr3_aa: CASSLIGPGTNEKLFF; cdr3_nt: TGTGCCAGCAGCTTAATAGGGCCAGGCACTAATGAAAAACTGTTTTTT
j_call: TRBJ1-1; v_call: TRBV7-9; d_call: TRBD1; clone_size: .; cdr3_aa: CASSTLGQGSEAFF; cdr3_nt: TGTGCCAGCAGCACCTTGGGACAGGGGTCTGAAGCTTTCTTT
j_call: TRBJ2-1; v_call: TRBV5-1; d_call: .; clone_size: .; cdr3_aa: CASSLAPGKFNEQFF; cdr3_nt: TGCGCCAGCAGCTTGGCCCCAGGGAAATTTAATGAGCAGTTCTTC
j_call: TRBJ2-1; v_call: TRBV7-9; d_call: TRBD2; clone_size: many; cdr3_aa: CAGRGGFSYNEQFF; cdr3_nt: TGTGCTGGACGCGGGGGGTTTTCCTACAATGAGCAGTTCTTC
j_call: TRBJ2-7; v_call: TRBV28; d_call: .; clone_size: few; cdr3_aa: CASRQSGYEQYF; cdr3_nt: TGTGCCAGCAGACAAAGCGGCTACGAGCAGTACTTC
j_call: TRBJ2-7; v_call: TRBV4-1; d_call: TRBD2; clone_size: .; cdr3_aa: CASSQDLQRGLTSYEQYF; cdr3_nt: TGCGCCAGCAGCCAAGATCTTCAGCGGGGGTTAACCTCCTACGAGCAGTACTTC
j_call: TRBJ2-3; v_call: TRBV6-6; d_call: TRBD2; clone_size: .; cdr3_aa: CASSYLGTSGAKRGDTQYF; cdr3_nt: TGTGCCAGCAGTTACCTGGGGACTAGCGGGGCCAAACGGGGAGATACGCAGTATTTT